This record looks at one T cell receptor (beta chain) sequence and its context. Germline V gene data show CDR1 as SGHTA and CDR2 as FQGNSA. The CDR3 extends over 15 amino acids. V was clipped by 2 bases and J by 0 bases; unmatched bases: 2. These data belong to a study of control samples from healthy donors and cancer patients. TCRdb's copy holds only in-frame clones and misses some; the assay was immunoSEQ multiplex PCR. The table shows about 98,000 clones, with 70% to 80% occurring only once. The V call is TRBV7-2, the J call TRBJ2-3, with TRBD2 matching 7 bases. Sequencing was done on a sample of blood. The TCR comes from a woman aged 25-40 years in good health. The CDR3 nucleotides are TGTGCCAGCAGCTTACGGGGGGTCAGCACAGATACGCAGTATTTT. Its protein is CASSLRGVSTDTQYF.